These 4 T cell receptor beta chains were all obtained from the same sample, sequenced in a study of blood T cells in healthy people across ages. Using a J-beta primer mix together with a sample-barcoded 5' primer, a second PCR was run for roughly 6 to 11 cycles. TCRdb reprocessed the 5' RACE reads with MiXCR, giving one entry per CDR3 protein. This table holds fewer than 700,000 distinct CDR3 sequences, 40% to 50% found once. The sequenced sample was blood. The receptors originated from a man aged 80 or over in good health.

The chain carries TRBV4-2 and TRBJ1-1; the D gene is possibly TRBD1 (6 bases). The CDR3 covers 14 residues. Germline values: CDR1 LGHNA, CDR2 YNFKEQ. Trimming took 3 bases from V and 5 from J, leaving 13 bases between them. CDR3 region: CASSQGGRGTEAFF. The CDR3 DNA reads as TGTGCCAGCAGCCAGGGGGGCCGAGGGACTGAAGCTTTCTTT.

This clonotype was seen many times. The gene calls are TRBV6-2 or TRBV6-3 and TRBJ2-1; 8 bases are shared with TRBD2. V lost 5 bases, J lost 5 bases, and 17 bases stayed unmatched. Germline V lookup: CDR1 MNHEY, CDR2 SVGEGT. The CDR3 is 18 residues long. In nucleotides, the CDR3 is TGTGCCAGCAGTCCCCCCGGCGCTAGCGGGCACAGCAACAATGAGCAGTTCTTC. It translates to CASSPPGASGHSNNEQFF.

Turning to this clonotype: This sequence may be a read error, since a much larger clone differs from it by one base. The V gene is TRBV28, the J gene TRBJ2-5, with D unclear. The better agreement between TRBJ2-7 and the DNA end casts doubt on the J call. This CDR3 comprises 13 residues. Germline CDR1 reads MDHEN; CDR2 reads SYDVKM. This CDR3 is CASGPLEPYEQYF. CDR3 coding DNA: TGTGCCAGCGGTCCCCTAGAACCCTACGAGCAGTACTTC.

The V call is TRBV10-3, the J call TRBJ2-1; D is unclear. Between the trimmed V and J ends, which lost 2 bases and 9 bases, there was a span of 5 bases. The CDR3 covers 11 residues. Germline loops: CDR1 ENHRY, CDR2 SYGVKD. This CDR3 is CAISEVSEQFF. As DNA, the CDR3 is TGTGCCATCAGTGAGGTTTCTGAGCAGTTCTTC.